These T cell receptor beta chains were read from a single sample in a study of vaccination and CD4 T cells after COVID-19. A single record per CDR3 protein comes from TCRdb applying MiXCR to the PCR reads. Altogether fewer than 14,000 distinct CDR3 sequences are present, 41% being singletons, with the ten largest covering 9.5% to 13%. No cognate antigen is known for these TCRs. This specimen was CD4+ T cells from blood, cultured in vitro, taken after SARS-CoV-2 vaccination. These receptors were obtained from a human donor who had recovered from COVID-19. The CDR3 runs from the conserved cysteine through the conserved F or W. The D gene is left open where the match is weak. The size field is filled for only some rows; it gives once, few, many or a size class.

TRBV10-2	.	TRBJ2-5	TRBD2	16	CASRAGTSGSQETQYF	TGCGCCAGCAGGGCAGGGACTAGCGGGAGCCAAGAGACCCAGTACTTC
TRBV28	.	TRBJ1-2	.	12	CASSSPGYGYTF	TGTGCCAGCAGCTCCCCAGGATATGGCTACACCTTC
TRBV6-1	.	TRBJ1-2	TRBD1	16	CARPTIGQGAPYGYTF	TGTGCCAGACCTACTATAGGTCAGGGGGCCCCCTATGGCTACACCTTC
TRBV25-1	.	TRBJ1-1	.	10	CASGGLEAFF	TGTGCCAGCGGGGGCTTAGAAGCTTTCTTT
TRBV6-1	.	TRBJ1-2	.	14	CANSPAGALYGYTF	TGTGCCAACTCCCCGGCCGGGGCGCTTTATGGCTACACCTTC
TRBV5-1	once	TRBJ2-7	.	15	CASTPQGGGAFEQYF	TGCGCCAGCACCCCCCAAGGAGGGGGCGCATTCGAGCAGTACTTC
TRBV7-8	.	TRBJ1-1	.	14	CASSPSGVNTEAFF	TGTGCCAGCAGCCCATCGGGGGTGAACACTGAAGCTTTCTTT
TRBV7-8	few	TRBJ2-3	.	13	CASRVLVEDTQYF	TGTGCCAGCAGGGTTCTGGTTGAAGATACGCAGTATTTT
TRBV25-1	.	TRBJ1-6	.	18	CASSPRGLGPLGNSPLHF	TGTGCCAGCAGTCCACGAGGGTTGGGGCCGCTGGGGAATTCACCCCTCCACTTT
TRBV27	.	TRBJ2-3	.	13	CASSYLGGDTQYF	TGTGCCAGCAGTTATCTGGGGGGCGATACGCAGTATTTT
TRBV20-1	few	TRBJ2-5	TRBD1	12	CSARDRRETQYF	TGCAGTGCAAGGGACAGGCGGGAGACCCAGTACTTC
TRBV20-1	.	TRBJ1-5	.	17	CSARRGGSLGPGQPQHF	TGCAGTGCTAGAAGAGGGGGGAGTCTGGGCCCGGGTCAGCCCCAGCATTTT
TRBV28	few	TRBJ1-6	.	14	CASRGGGINSPLHF	TGTGCCAGCAGGGGGGGGGGAATAAATTCACCCCTCCACTTT
TRBV6-1	.	TRBJ1-1	.	14	CASSTGGLNTEAFF	TGTGCCAGCAGTACGGGGGGCCTGAACACTGAAGCTTTCTTT
TRBV20-1	.	TRBJ2-5	TRBD2	14	CSPRLAGNQETQYF	TGCAGTCCGAGACTAGCGGGAAACCAAGAGACCCAGTACTTC
TRBV7-2	.	TRBJ2-5	.	13	CASTTYSQETQYF	TGTGCCAGCACCACTTACTCCCAAGAGACCCAGTACTTC
TRBV7-9	.	TRBJ1-5	.	13	CASSLAANQPQHF	TGTGCCAGCAGCTTAGCCGCTAATCAGCCCCAGCATTTT
TRBV6-1	.	TRBJ2-6	.	14	CASTNGPGANVLTF	TGTGCCAGCACAAACGGGCCTGGGGCCAACGTCCTGACTTTC
TRBV27	few	TRBJ2-3	TRBD2	15	CASSWLAGGRDTQYF	TGTGCCAGCAGTTGGCTAGCGGGAGGTCGAGATACGCAGTATTTT
TRBV4-3	.	TRBJ2-7	TRBD2	17	CASSERLGTSASYEQYF	TGCGCCAGCAGCGAGAGATTGGGGACTAGCGCCTCCTACGAGCAGTACTTC
TRBV7-9	.	TRBJ2-3	.	12	CASSLARDTQYF	TGTGCCAGCAGCTTAGCAAGAGATACGCAGTATTTT
TRBV11-2	once	TRBJ2-7	.	12	CASSLNSRERYF	TGTGCCAGCAGCTTAAATAGCAGGGAACGGTACTTC
TRBV29-1	medium-sized	TRBJ2-2	TRBD1	15	CSVRPGQGFGGELFF	TGCAGCGTCAGACCGGGACAGGGTTTTGGCGGGGAGCTGTTTTTT
TRBV12-3/TRBV12-4	.	TRBJ1-2	TRBD1	15	CASSFGTGGSYGYTF	TGTGCTAGCAGTTTCGGGACAGGGGGGTCCTATGGCTACACCTTC
TRBV7-2	few	TRBJ2-5	.	14	CASSLAGRRETQYF	TGTGCCAGCAGCTTAGCGGGCAGGAGAGAGACCCAGTACTTC
TRBV28	.	TRBJ2-7	.	13	CASTGAPLYEQYF	TGTGCCAGCACTGGGGCCCCCCTCTACGAGCAGTACTTC
TRBV7-2	.	TRBJ2-1	TRBD2	13	CASSLAGLAGGFF	TGTGCCAGCAGCTTAGCGGGACTAGCGGGAGGGTTCTTC